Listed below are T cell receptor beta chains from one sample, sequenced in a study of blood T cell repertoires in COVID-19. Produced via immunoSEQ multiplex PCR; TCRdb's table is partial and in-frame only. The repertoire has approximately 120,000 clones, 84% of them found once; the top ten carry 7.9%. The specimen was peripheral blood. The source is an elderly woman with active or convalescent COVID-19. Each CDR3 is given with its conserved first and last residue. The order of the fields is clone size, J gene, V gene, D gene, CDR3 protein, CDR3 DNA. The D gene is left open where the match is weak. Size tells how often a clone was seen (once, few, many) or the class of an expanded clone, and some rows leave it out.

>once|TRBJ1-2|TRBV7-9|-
CASSFSDRTYGYTF
TGTGCCAGCAGCTTTTCCGACAGGACTTATGGCTACACCTTC
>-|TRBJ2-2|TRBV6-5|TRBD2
CASSFTGGSGELFF
TGTGCCAGCAGTTTTACCGGGGGGTCCGGGGAGCTGTTTTTT
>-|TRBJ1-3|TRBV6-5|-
CASSSRTARSGNTIYF
TGTGCCAGCAGTTCCCGGACAGCTCGGTCCGGAAACACCATATATTTT
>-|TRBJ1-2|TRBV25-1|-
CASSETGGSYGYTF
TGTGCCAGCAGTGAAACAGGAGGGAGCTATGGCTACACCTTC
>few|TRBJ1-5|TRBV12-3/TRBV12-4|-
CATTEENNQPQHF
TGTGCCACCACGGAGGAGAACAATCAGCCCCAGCATTTT
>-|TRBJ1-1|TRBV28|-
CASSLGVEGTEAFF
TGTGCCAGCAGTTTAGGGGTTGAGGGCACTGAAGCTTTCTTT
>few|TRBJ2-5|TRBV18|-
CASSPPMSEDKQETQYF
TGTGCCAGCTCACCCCCTATGTCCGAGGATAAGCAAGAGACCCAGTACTTC
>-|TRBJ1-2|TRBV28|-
CASSLSGQVYGYTF
TGTGCCAGCAGTTTATCAGGTCAGGTCTATGGCTACACCTTC
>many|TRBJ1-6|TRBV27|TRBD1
CASRDSGNSPLHF
TGTGCCAGCCGGGACAGTGGTAATTCACCCCTCCACTTT
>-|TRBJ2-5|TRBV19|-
CASNVQGSQETQYF
TGTGCCAGTAACGTACAGGGCTCTCAAGAGACCCAGTACTTC
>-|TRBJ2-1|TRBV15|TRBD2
CATSRGRGRSNEQFF
TGTGCCACCAGCAGAGGGCGGGGGAGGAGCAATGAGCAGTTCTTC
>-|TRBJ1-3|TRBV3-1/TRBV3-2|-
CASSQRGPISGNTIYF
TGTGCCAGCAGCCAAAGGGGCCCAATCTCTGGAAACACCATATATTTT
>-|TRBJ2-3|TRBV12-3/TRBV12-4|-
CASSLLASDTQYF
TGTGCCAGCAGTTTATTAGCGTCAGATACGCAGTATTTT
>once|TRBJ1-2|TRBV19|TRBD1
CASTRTGGLDYGYTF
TGTGCCAGTACAAGGACAGGGGGCCTCGACTATGGCTACACCTTC
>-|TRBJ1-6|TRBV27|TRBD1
CASSPGTAPNSPLHF
TGTGCCAGCAGTCCCGGGACAGCACCTAATTCACCCCTCCACTTT
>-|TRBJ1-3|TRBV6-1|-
CASSERMSSGNTIYF
TGTGCCAGCAGTGAAAGAATGAGCTCTGGAAACACCATATATTTT
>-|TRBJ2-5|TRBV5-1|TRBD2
CASSLGLAGRQETQYF
TGCGCCAGCAGCCTGGGACTAGCGGGGCGCCAAGAGACCCAGTACTTC
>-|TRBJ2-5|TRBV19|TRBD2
CASSGLAGGPETQYF
TGTGCCAGTAGCGGACTAGCGGGAGGGCCTGAGACCCAGTACTTC
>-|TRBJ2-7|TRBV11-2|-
CASSLDGTAFYEQYF
TGTGCCAGCAGCTTAGATGGAACAGCTTTTTACGAGCAGTACTTC
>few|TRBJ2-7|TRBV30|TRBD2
CAWSLWGSGLYEQYF
TGTGCCTGGAGTTTGTGGGGTAGCGGGCTATACGAGCAGTACTTC
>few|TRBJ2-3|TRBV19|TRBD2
CASSIVTSELLSTDTQYF
TGTGCCAGTAGTATAGTGACTAGCGAACTATTAAGCACAGATACGCAGTATTTT
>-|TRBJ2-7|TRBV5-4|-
CASSVDLSSYEQYF
TGTGCCAGCAGCGTCGACTTGTCCTCCTACGAGCAGTACTTC
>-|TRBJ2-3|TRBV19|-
CASSSTPLGADTQYF
TGTGCCAGTAGTTCCACACCTCTGGGCGCAGATACGCAGTATTTT
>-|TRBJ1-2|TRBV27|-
CASSLYGGYGYTF
TGTGCCAGCAGTTTATATGGCGGGTATGGCTACACCTTC
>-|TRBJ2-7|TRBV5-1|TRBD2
CASSFGTSGSQEQYF
TGCGCCAGCAGCTTCGGGACTAGCGGGAGTCAGGAGCAGTACTTC
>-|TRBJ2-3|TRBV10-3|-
CAISRTTVAGSTDTQYF
TGTGCCATCAGCAGAACTACCGTCGCGGGGTCCACAGATACGCAGTATTTT
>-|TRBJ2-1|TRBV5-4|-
CASSLEAGTGEEQFF
TGTGCCAGCAGCTTGGAGGCGGGGACGGGGGAGGAGCAGTTCTTC
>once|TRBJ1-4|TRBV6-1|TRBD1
CASSDRPLQGSEKLFF
TGTGCCAGCAGTGACCGACCACTACAGGGGAGTGAAAAACTGTTTTTT
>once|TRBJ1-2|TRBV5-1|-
CASSLASGGQISYGYTF
TGCGCCAGCAGCTTGGCGTCGGGAGGGCAGATTTCTTATGGCTACACCTTC
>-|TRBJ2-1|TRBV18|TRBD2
CASSLLPGTSGSNEQFF
TGTGCCAGCTCACTACTACCTGGGACTAGCGGGAGCAATGAGCAGTTCTTC
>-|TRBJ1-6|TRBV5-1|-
CASSLDNSPLHF
TGCGCCAGCAGCCTAGATAATTCACCCCTCCACTTT
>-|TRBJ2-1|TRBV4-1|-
CASSQLLRGREREQFF
TGCGCCAGCAGCCAATTGTTGCGCGGCCGGGAGAGGGAGCAGTTCTTC
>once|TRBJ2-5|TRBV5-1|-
CASSSRGRNLIETQYF
TGCGCCAGCAGCTCCAGGGGACGGAACCTCATTGAGACCCAGTACTTC
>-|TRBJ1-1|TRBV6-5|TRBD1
CASSLQGAASAFF
TGTGCCAGCAGCTTACAGGGGGCCGCGTCAGCTTTCTTT
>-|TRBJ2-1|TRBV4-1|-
CASSQGLQASYNEQFF
TGCGCCAGCAGCCAAGGTTTACAGGCTTCCTACAATGAGCAGTTCTTC
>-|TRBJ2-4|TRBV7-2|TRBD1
CASSLAGQGTNIQYF
TGTGCCAGCAGCTTAGCGGGACAGGGAACAAACATTCAGTACTTC
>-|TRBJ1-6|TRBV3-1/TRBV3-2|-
CASSQDLGALHF
TGTGCCAGCAGCCAAGATCTCGGGGCCCTCCACTTT
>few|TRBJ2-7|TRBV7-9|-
CASSREVYEQYF
TGTGCCAGCAGCCGAGAGGTGTACGAGCAGTACTTC
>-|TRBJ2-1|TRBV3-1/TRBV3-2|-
CASSHSDYSYNEQFF
TGTGCCAGCAGCCACTCGGACTACTCCTACAATGAGCAGTTCTTC
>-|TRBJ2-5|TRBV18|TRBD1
CASSPDRGRGETQYF
TGTGCCAGCTCACCGGACAGGGGGCGCGGAGAGACCCAGTACTTC
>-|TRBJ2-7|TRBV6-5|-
CASSYSTLAYEQYF
TGTGCCAGCAGTTACTCGACTCTCGCATACGAGCAGTACTTC
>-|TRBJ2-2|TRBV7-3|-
CASSLTGVATGELFF
TGTGCCAGCAGCTTAACCGGGGTAGCGACCGGGGAGCTGTTTTTT
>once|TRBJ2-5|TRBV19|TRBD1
CASNPTGQETQYF
TGTGCCAGTAATCCGACAGGGCAGGAGACCCAGTACTTC
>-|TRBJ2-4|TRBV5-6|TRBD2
CASSFWSGLAGGPGNIQYF
TGTGCCAGCAGCTTTTGGTCTGGACTAGCGGGAGGGCCGGGAAACATTCAGTACTTC
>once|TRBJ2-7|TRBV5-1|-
CASSLQVSSYEQYF
TGCGCCAGCAGCTTACAGGTTAGCTCCTACGAGCAGTACTTC
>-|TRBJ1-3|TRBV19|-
CAIGTTAPGNTIYF
TGTGCCATTGGGACAACCGCTCCTGGAAACACCATATATTTT
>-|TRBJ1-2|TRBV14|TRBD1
CASSPRTGGFGYTF
TGTGCCAGCAGCCCTCGGACAGGGGGCTTTGGCTACACCTTC
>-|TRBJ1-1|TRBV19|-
CASSPSRDTNTEAFF
TGTGCCAGTAGTCCGTCCCGGGACACAAACACTGAAGCTTTCTTT
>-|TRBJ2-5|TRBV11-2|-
CASSLEALARLETQYF
TGTGCCAGCAGCTTAGAAGCCCTAGCGCGATTAGAGACCCAGTACTTC